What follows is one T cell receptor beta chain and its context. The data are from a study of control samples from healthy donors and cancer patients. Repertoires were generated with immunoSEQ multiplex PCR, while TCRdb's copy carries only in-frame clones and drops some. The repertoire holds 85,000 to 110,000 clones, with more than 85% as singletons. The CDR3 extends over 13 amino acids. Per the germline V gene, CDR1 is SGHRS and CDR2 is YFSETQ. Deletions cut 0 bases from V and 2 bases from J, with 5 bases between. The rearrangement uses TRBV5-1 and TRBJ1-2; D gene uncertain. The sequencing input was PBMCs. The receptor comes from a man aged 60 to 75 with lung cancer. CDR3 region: CASSLESNYGYTF. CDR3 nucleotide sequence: TGCGCCAGCAGCTTGGAGTCAAACTATGGCTACACCTTC.